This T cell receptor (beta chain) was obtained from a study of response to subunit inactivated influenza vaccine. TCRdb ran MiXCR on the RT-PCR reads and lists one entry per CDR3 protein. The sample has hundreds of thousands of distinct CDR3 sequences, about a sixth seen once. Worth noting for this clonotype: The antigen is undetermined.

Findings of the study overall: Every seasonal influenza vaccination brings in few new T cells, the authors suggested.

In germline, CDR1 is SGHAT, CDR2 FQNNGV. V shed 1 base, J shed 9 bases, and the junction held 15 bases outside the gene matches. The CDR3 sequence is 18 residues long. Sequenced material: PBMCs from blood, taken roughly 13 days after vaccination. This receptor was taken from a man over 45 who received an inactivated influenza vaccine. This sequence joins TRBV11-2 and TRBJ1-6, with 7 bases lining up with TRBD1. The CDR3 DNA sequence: TGTGCCAGCAGCTTAGTATCGACAGGGAATTCTCCAGGTTCACCCCTCCACTTT. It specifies CASSLVSTGNSPGSPLHF.